The present TCR beta chain was sequenced within a study of CD8 T cells in Susac syndrome. CD8+ and CD4+ T cells circulating in blood were sequenced for TCR beta. The CD8+ and CD4+ T cells were isolated magnetically using a negative isolation approach, whereas the TEMRA cells were enriched by FACS. RNA, at roughly 0.5 to 1 ug, was reverse transcribed with random hexamers. It was immunoSEQ multiplex PCR that amplified TCR beta CDR3 across 54 Vbeta and 13 Jbeta. TCRdb reprocessed the immunoSEQ multiplex PCR reads with MiXCR, giving one entry per CDR3 protein. This sample has about 210,000 distinct CDR3 sequences, with just under 95% found just once. Concerning this clonotype itself: Antigen specificity is unknown.

Broader study findings: It was acknowledged in the study that its TCR sequencing and HLA analysis involved a relatively small number of individuals.

The V gene end was trimmed by 2 bases and the J gene end by 2 bases; junction bases not matched to a gene: 2. CDR3 size: 14 residues. V is TRBV12-3 or TRBV12-4 and J is TRBJ1-1; 7 positions agree with TRBD1. This receptor was obtained from a human donor with multiple sclerosis. The sequencing sample was made of CD4+ T cells from PBMCs. This CDR3 is CASSLQGENTEAFF. The CDR3 region has the DNA TGTGCCAGCAGTTTACAGGGGGAAAACACTGAAGCTTTCTTT.